This T cell receptor beta chain was recorded in a study of blood T cell repertoires in COVID-19 (dated by TCRdb to 2019 to 2021). Study-wide context: Samples from collaborators originated in the United States, Italy and Spain and spanned both the acute and convalescent phases of COVID-19. The prospective study material was composed of cDNA or gDNA derived from T cells, B-cell-depleted T cells, or PBMCs. The dataset comprised deeply sampled blood TCRbeta repertoires from subjects exposed to, actively infected with, or recovered from COVID-19. A freely available public database, intended as a resource for researchers studying the immune response to SARS-CoV-2, is where the repertoires were released. The samples were drawn from two sources: the first 160 participants of the ongoing ImmuneRACE study, and over 950 subjects contributed by 6 global collaborators. Sample metadata almost always included a de-identified subject ID, COVID-19 status, age in years and sex. HLA class I and class II types, where available, came from metadata supplied by the sample provider rather than from assay-based typing.

The immunoSEQ Assay, a bias-controlled multiplex PCR, was used to amplify TCRbeta CDR3 regions from genomic DNA. The authors' pipeline ran thus. The number of nucleated cells in each sample was estimated from the amplification of reference gene primers within the assay. To quantify the absolute abundance of each unique TCRbeta CDR3 rearrangement, sequence reads were collapsed and filtered. For each sample, productive Simpson clonality was calculated by taking the square root of Simpson's diversity index across productive rearrangements. The table was pulled from immuneACCESS by TCRdb, which kept in-frame rearrangements only. Such tables lose some clones; where checked, under half of the loss comes from unresolved V genes, and the rest has no known cause. The V and J calls and the clone size are those of that table, but D and trimming were determined from the DNA. This sample has more than 70,000 clones in its table, and around 90% of those were observed once. The top ten clones comprise 3% of the sample.

The collaborating institutions used their own protocols to collect whole blood in K2EDTA tubes. Collaborator samples were shipped for TCRbeta analysis as frozen whole blood, isolated PBMCs, or DNA extracted from either sample type. Turning to this clone: Its cognate antigen has yet to be identified. Base qualities were left out, and no much larger clone turns up one base away.

Via the germline V gene, CDR1 is LGHNA and CDR2 YSLEER. Its CDR3 holds 19 amino acids, cysteine through phenylalanine. The entry retains the CDR3 DNA only, 57 bases that are in frame from base 1. Trimming leaves V shorter by 0 bases and J shorter by 5 bases, with the junction holding 9 bases beyond the gene matches. What the study reported, not specific to this receptor: How much clinical and demographic metadata was included differed by source and by participant, and the metadata was provided uncurated.

The sequence is built from TRBV4-3 and TRBJ2-2, with 13 bases aligning to TRBD2. Sequenced sample: peripheral blood. The sequence was collected from a woman in her fifties or sixties with active or convalescent COVID-19. The nucleotide sequence reads TGCGCCAGCAGCCAAGATACACTAGCGGGGGGGCCGAGGACCGGGGAGCTGTTTTTT. It is translated as CASSQDTLAGGPRTGELFF.